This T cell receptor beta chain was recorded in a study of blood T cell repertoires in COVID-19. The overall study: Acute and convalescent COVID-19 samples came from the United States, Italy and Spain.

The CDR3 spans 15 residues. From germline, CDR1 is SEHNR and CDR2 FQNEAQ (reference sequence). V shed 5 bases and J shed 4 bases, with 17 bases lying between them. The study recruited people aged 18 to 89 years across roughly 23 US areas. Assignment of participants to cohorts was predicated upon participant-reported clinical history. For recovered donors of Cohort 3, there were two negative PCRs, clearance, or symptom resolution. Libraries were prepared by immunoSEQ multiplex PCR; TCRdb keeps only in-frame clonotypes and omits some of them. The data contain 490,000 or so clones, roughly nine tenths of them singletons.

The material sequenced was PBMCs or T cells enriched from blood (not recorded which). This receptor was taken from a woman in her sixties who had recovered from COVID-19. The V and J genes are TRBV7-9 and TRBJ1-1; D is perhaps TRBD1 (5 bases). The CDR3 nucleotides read TGTGCCAGCAGCCCCTCGGGCGCCGGGGGCACTGAAGCTTTCTTT. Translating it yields CASSPSGAGGTEAFF.